The entry that follows covers one T cell receptor beta chain sequence. Its antigen remains unidentified. The data belong to a study of STAT5B mutations in CD4+ large granular lymphocyte leukemia. Study-level results: About a quarter of private leukemic clonotypes occurred rarely in other patients' non-leukemic repertoires.

This was a survey-level run. Per the original methods: Lowest detectable productive clonotype frequency was 2.59 x 10-5. TCRdb keeps only in-frame clones here, not all; method: immunoSEQ multiplex PCR. That table gives V, J and clone size, and the DNA gave D and trimming. The sample records 25,000 to 35,000 clones, 74% being singletons. The sequenced sample was CD4+ T cells from blood buffy coats. The TCR originated in a human donor in good health.

The CDR3 reads CASSQKETQYF. As DNA, the CDR3 is TGTGCCAGCAGCCAAAAAGAGACCCAGTACTTC. The gene calls are TRBV14 and TRBJ2-5, with D uncertain. The CDR3 is 11 residues long. Per the germline V gene, CDR1 is SGHDN and CDR2 is FVKESK. The V end was cut by 2 bases, the J end by 3 bases, with 1 base between.